This T cell receptor (beta chain) stems from a study of blood T cell repertoires in COVID-19. Turning to the study itself: Samples representing acute and convalescent COVID-19 were sourced from the United States, Italy and Spain. PBMCs, B-cell-depleted T cells, or T cells were the source of the cDNA or gDNA that made up the material.

Authors' analysis steps: Researchers report that nucleated cell counts were estimated from reference gene primer amplification. Only in-frame clones appear in the TCRdb table, and some are missing; sequencing was by immunoSEQ multiplex PCR. V, J and clone size were drawn from that table, and D and trimming were deduced from the DNA. The data hold 45,000 to 70,000 clones, with about nine tenths observed a single time. The count of this clone is one. There are 16 residues in the CDR3. The trim removed 5 bases at V and 2 bases at J, leaving 4 bases unmatched. Germline V gene data show CDR1 as WSHSY and CDR2 as SAAADI.

Sequencing was done on a sample of peripheral blood. This clonotype originated in a woman in her sixties with active COVID-19. This rearrangement joins TRBV10-2 to TRBJ2-6; 9 positions agree with TRBD1. For the CDR3, the DNA is TGCGCCAGCAGTACGACAGGGGGAGCTGGGGCCAACGTCCTGACTTTC. Its translation is CASSTTGGAGANVLTF.